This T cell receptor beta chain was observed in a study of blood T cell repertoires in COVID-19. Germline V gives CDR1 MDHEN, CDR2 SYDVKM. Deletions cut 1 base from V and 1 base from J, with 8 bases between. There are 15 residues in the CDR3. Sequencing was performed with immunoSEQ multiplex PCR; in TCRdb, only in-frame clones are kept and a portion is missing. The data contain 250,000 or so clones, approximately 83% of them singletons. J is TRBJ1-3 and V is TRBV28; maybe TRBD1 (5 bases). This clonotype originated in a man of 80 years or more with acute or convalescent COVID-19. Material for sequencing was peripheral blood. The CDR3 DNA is TGTGCCAGCAGTTTATCGCCAGGGTCTGGAAACACCATATATTTT. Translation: CASSLSPGSGNTIYF.